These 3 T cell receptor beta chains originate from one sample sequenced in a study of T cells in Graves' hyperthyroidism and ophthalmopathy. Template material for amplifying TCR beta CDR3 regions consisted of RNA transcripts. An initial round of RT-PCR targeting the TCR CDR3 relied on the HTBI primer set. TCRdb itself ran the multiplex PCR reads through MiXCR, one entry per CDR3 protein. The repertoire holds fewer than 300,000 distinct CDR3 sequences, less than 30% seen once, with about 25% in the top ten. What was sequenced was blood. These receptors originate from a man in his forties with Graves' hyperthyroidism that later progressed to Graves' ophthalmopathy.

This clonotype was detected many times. CDR3 loop: CASSPDLQGGDTIYF. In DNA, the CDR3 is TGTGCCAGCTCACCGGACCTACAGGGTGGGGACACCATATATTTT. This sequence joins TRBV18 and TRBJ1-3, with D perhaps TRBD1 (6 bases). CDR3 length equals 15 residues. Germline assignment: CDR1 KGHSH and CDR2 LQKENI. V lost 3 bases, J lost 8 bases, and 17 bases lay in between.

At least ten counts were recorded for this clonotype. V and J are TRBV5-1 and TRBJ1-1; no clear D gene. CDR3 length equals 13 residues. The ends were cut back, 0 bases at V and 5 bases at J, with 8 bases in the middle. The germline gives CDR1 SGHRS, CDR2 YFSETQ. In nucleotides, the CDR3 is TGCGCCAGCAGCTTGGGAGGGAAGACTGAAGCTTTCTTT. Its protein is CASSLGGKTEAFF.

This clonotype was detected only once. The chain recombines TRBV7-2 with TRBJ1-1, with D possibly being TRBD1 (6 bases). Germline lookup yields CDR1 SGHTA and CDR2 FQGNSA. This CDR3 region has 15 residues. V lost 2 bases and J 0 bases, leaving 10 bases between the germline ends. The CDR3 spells CASSLWWDMNTEAFF. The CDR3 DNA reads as TGTGCCAGCAGCTTATGGTGGGACATGAACACTGAAGCTTTCTTT.